This TCR beta chain comes out of a study of CD8+ T cells in alopecia areata. Extracted from the samples, RNA was reverse transcribed into cDNA to serve as the sequencing template. The method was immunoSEQ multiplex PCR; TCRdb's version includes in-frame clones alone and lacks a portion of them. The table lists roughly 110,000 clones, about four fifths of them singletons. Treatment here: oral pan-JAK inhibitor, 5-10 mg twice daily. The CDR3 is made up of 14 amino acids. V lost 3 bases and J 3 bases, leaving 15 bases between the germline ends. Germline-derived CDR1 and CDR2 are SQVTM and ANQGSEA. The chain uses TRBV29-1 and TRBJ2-7; D not certain. This receptor was obtained from a human donor with alopecia areata. The specimen was CD8+ T cells sorted from blood, collected at week 24, from a patient treated with tofacitinib. The CDR3 loop reads CSVESDILGYEQYF. The CDR3 nucleotides read TGCAGCGTTGAGTCCGACATCCTAGGCTACGAGCAGTACTTC.